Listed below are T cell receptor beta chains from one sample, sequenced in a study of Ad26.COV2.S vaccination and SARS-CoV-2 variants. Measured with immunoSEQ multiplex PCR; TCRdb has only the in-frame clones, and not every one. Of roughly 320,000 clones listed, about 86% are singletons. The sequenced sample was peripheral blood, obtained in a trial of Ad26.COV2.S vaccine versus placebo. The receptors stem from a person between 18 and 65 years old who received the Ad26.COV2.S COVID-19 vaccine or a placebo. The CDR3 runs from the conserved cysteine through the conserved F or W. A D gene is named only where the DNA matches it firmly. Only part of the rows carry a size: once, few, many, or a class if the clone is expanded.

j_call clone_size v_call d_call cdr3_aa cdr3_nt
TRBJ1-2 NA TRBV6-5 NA CASSYSGMANYGYTF TGTGCCAGCAGTTACTCAGGGATGGCCAACTATGGCTACACCTTC
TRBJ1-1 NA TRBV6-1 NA CASSEVRAVTEAFF TGTGCCAGCAGTGAAGTTAGGGCAGTCACTGAAGCTTTCTTT
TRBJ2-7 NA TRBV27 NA CASSSRLEGSYEQYF TGTGCCAGCAGTTCTAGGCTCGAAGGCTCCTACGAGCAGTACTTC
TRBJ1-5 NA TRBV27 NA CASSFLGGVRHF TGTGCCAGCAGTTTCCTCGGTGGTGTTCGGCATTTT
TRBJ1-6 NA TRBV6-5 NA CASRPGEYNSPLHF TGTGCCAGCAGGCCGGGAGAATATAATTCACCCCTCCACTTT
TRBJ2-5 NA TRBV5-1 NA CASSYGQSWETQYF TGCGCCAGCAGCTATGGACAGAGTTGGGAGACCCAGTACTTC
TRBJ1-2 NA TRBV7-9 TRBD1 CASSLGTGTGGGYGYTF TGTGCCAGCAGCTTAGGAACAGGGACAGGGGGCGGCTATGGCTACACCTTC
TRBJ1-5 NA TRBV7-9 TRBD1 CASSAGTALNQPQHF TGTGCCAGCAGCGCCGGGACAGCTCTTAATCAGCCCCAGCATTTT
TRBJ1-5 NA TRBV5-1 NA CASSPLARDSNQPQHF TGCGCCAGCAGCCCACTAGCGAGGGATAGCAATCAGCCCCAGCATTTT
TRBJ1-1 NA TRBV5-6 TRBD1 CASSLFSDRVILVTEAFF TGTGCCAGCAGCTTGTTTTCCGACAGGGTTATTTTGGTCACTGAAGCTTTCTTT
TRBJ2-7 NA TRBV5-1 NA CASSLVGGSYEQYF TGCGCCAGCAGCTTGGTTGGTGGATCCTACGAGCAGTACTTC
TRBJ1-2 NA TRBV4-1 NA CASSQDIVRYYGYTF TGCGCCAGCAGCCAAGATATAGTGAGATACTATGGCTACACCTTC
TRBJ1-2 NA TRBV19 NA CASSRYGTVLNGYTF TGTGCCAGTAGTCGGTATGGGACGGTTCTAAATGGCTACACCTTC
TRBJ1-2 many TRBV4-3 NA CASSQDNYGYTF TGCGCCAGCAGCCAAGATAACTATGGCTACACCTTC
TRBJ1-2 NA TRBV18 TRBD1 CASSQDRFYGYTF TGTGCCAGCTCACAGGACAGGTTCTATGGCTACACCTTC
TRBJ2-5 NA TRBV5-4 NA CASSLGLQETQYF TGTGCCAGCAGCTTAGGTCTACAAGAGACCCAGTACTTC
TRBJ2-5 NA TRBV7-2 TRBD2 CASSSSGGGETQYF TGTGCCAGCAGCTCTAGCGGGGGCGGGGAGACCCAGTACTTC
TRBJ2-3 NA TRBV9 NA CASSVGITDTQYF TGTGCCAGCAGCGTCGGTATCACAGATACGCAGTATTTT
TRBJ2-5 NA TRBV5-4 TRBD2 CASSFRLAGGQETQYF TGTGCCAGCAGCTTTAGGCTAGCGGGGGGTCAAGAGACCCAGTACTTC
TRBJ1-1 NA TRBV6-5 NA CASSYLVQGRITEAFF TGTGCCAGCAGTTACTTGGTGCAGGGGAGGATCACTGAAGCTTTCTTT
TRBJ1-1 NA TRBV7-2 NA CASSLVEGGGTEAFF TGTGCCAGCAGCTTGGTTGAGGGCGGGGGCACTGAAGCTTTCTTT
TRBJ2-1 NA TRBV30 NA CAWSEDFPGQGVNEQFF TGTGCCTGGAGTGAGGATTTCCCGGGACAAGGTGTCAATGAGCAGTTCTTC
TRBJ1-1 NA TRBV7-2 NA CASIIRPKGLLNTEAFF TGTGCCAGCATCATAAGGCCGAAGGGGCTACTGAACACTGAAGCTTTCTTT
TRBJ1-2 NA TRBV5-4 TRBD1 CASNQQGAHYGYTF TGTGCCAGCAACCAACAGGGGGCCCACTATGGCTACACCTTC
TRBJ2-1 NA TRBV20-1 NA CSTRNEQFF TGCAGTACTCGTAATGAGCAGTTCTTC
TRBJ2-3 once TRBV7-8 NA CASSAVDTQYF TGTGCCAGCAGCGCCGTGGATACGCAGTATTTT
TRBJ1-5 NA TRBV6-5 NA CARKGSHSNQPQHF TGTGCCAGGAAGGGCTCACATAGCAATCAGCCCCAGCATTTT
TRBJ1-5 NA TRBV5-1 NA CASSLEGGQPQHF TGCGCCAGCAGCTTGGAGGGGGGGCAGCCCCAGCATTTT
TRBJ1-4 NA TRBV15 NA CATSGNGGEKLFF TGTGCCACCAGCGGGAACGGGGGAGAAAAACTGTTTTTT
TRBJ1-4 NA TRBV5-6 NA CASSLKAWNEKLFF TGTGCCAGCAGCTTGAAGGCTTGGAATGAAAAACTGTTTTTT
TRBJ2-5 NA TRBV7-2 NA CASSQMVSGQETQYF TGTGCCAGCAGCCAAATGGTTAGCGGACAAGAGACCCAGTACTTC
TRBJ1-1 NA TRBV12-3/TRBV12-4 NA CASRANTEAFF TGTGCCAGCAGGGCGAACACTGAAGCTTTCTTT
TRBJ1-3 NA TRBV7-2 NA CASSWGNGNTIYF TGTGCCAGCAGCTGGGGCAACGGAAACACCATATATTTT
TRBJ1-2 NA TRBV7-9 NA CASSPRGNTNYGYTF TGTGCCAGCAGCCCTCGAGGAAACACTAACTATGGCTACACCTTC
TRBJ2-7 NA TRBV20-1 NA CSASSPGLTREQYF TGCAGTGCCAGTTCTCCGGGACTCACTCGCGAGCAGTACTTC
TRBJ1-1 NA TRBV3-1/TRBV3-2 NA CATRDPGAEAFF TGTGCCACTCGGGACCCTGGCGCTGAAGCTTTCTTT
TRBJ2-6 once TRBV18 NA CASSPDHRQTVQKTEGANVLTF TGTGCCAGCTCACCCGATCATCGACAAACAGTGCAAAAAACGGAAGGGGCCAACGTCCTGACTTTC
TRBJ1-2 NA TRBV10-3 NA CAISAVTDPYGYGYTF TGTGCCATCAGTGCGGTCACAGACCCTTATGGCTATGGCTACACCTTC
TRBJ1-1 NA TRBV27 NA CASSPIKENTEAFF TGTGCCAGCAGTCCAATCAAGGAGAACACTGAAGCTTTCTTT
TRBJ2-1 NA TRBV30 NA CAWSMGWNEQFF TGTGCCTGGAGTATGGGATGGAATGAGCAGTTCTTC
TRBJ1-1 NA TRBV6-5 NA CASTPVRVRSEAFF TGTGCCAGCACCCCGGTCAGGGTCAGGAGTGAAGCTTTCTTT
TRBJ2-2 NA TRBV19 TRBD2 CASIPAGINTGELFF TGTGCCAGTATACCAGCGGGGATAAACACCGGGGAGCTGTTTTTT
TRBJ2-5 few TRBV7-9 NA CASSLTALETQYF TGTGCCAGCAGCTTAACCGCCCTGGAGACCCAGTACTTC
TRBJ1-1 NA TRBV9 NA CASSVGGSTEAFF TGTGCCAGCAGCGTAGGGGGTTCCACTGAAGCTTTCTTT
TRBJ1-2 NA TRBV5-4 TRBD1 CASSLDPTGANYGYTF TGTGCCAGCAGCTTGGACCCAACAGGGGCGAACTATGGCTACACCTTC
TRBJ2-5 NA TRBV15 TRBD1 CATSREGQYQETQYF TGTGCCACCAGCAGAGAGGGACAGTACCAAGAGACCCAGTACTTC
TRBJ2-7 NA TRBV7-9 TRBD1 CASSLWRTGYPYEQYF TGTGCCAGCAGCTTATGGAGGACAGGGTATCCCTACGAGCAGTACTTC
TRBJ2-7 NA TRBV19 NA CASSEAGVDEQYF TGTGCCAGTAGTGAGGCAGGGGTCGACGAGCAGTACTTC
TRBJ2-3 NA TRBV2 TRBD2 CASSPGLAGATTQYF TGTGCCAGCAGCCCGGGACTAGCGGGGGCCACTACGCAGTATTTT
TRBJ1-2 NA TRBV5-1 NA CASSLPGNYGYTF TGCGCCAGCAGCTTGCCAGGGAACTATGGCTACACCTTC
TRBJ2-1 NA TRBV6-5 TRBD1 CASSRDRGTNEQFF TGTGCCAGCAGCCGGGACAGGGGAACTAATGAGCAGTTCTTC
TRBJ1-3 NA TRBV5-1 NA CASSIGLGNTIYF TGCGCCAGCAGCATCGGGCTTGGAAACACCATATATTTT
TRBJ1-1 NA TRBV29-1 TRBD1 CSGRYRGGGTSEAFF TGCAGCGGCCGATACAGGGGAGGGGGTACCTCTGAAGCTTTCTTT
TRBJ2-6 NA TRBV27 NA CASSRRGGLGANVLTF TGTGCCAGCAGCAGAAGGGGGGGGCTTGGGGCCAACGTCCTGACTTTC
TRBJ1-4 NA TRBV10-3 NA CAISESRATNEKLFF TGTGCCATCAGTGAGTCCAGAGCAACTAATGAAAAACTGTTTTTT